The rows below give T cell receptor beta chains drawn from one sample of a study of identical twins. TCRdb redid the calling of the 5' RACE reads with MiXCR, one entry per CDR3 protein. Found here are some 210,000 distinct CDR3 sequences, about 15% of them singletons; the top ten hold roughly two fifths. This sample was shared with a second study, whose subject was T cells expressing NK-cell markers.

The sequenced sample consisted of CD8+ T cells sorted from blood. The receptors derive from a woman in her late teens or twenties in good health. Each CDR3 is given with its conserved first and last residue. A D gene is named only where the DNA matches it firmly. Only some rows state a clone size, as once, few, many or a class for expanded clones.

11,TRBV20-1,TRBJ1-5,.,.,CSAAAGGVGHF,TGCAGTGCCGCGGCCGGGGGAGTAGGGCATTTT
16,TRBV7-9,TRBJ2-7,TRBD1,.,CASSFPLSGGYYEQYF,TGTGCCAGCAGCTTTCCTTTGTCAGGGGGCTACTACGAGCAGTACTTC
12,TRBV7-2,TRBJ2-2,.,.,CASTGITGELFF,TGTGCCAGCACCGGAATCACCGGGGAGCTGTTTTTT
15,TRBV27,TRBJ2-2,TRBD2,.,CASWGLAGDTGELFF,TGTGCCAGTTGGGGGCTAGCGGGAGATACCGGGGAGCTGTTTTTT
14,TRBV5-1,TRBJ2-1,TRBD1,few,CASSLWTGGDEQFF,TGCGCCAGCAGCTTGTGGACAGGGGGCGATGAGCAGTTCTTC
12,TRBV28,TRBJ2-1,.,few,CASSLGALGPFF,TGTGCCAGCAGTTTAGGGGCGCTTGGGCCGTTCTTC
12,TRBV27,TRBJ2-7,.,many,CASSSDGYEQYF,TGTGCCAGCAGTTCTGATGGCTACGAGCAGTACTTC
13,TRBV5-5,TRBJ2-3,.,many,CASSLERVDTQYF,TGTGCCAGCAGCTTGGAGCGCGTAGATACGCAGTATTTT
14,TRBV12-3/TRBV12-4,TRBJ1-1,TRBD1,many,CASSVGGLNTEAFF,TGTGCCAGCAGTGTAGGGGGCCTGAACACTGAAGCTTTCTTT
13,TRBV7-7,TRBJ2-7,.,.,CASSAEQGFEQYF,TGTGCCAGCAGCGCGGAACAGGGTTTCGAGCAGTACTTC
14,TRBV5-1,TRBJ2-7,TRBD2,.,CASSLTSGGYEQYF,TGCGCCAGCAGCTTAACTAGCGGGGGATACGAGCAGTACTTC
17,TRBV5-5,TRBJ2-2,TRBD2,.,CASSLGAEAGGTGELFF,TGTGCCAGCAGCTTGGGGGCCGAAGCGGGAGGCACCGGGGAGCTGTTTTTT
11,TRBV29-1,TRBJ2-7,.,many,CSVQQGYEQYF,TGCAGCGTTCAACAGGGCTACGAGCAGTACTTC
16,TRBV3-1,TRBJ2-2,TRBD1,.,CASSQDRDSNAGELFF,TGTGCCAGCAGCCAGGACCGGGACAGTAACGCCGGGGAGCTGTTTTTT
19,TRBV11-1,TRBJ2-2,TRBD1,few,CASSLPRQGRFQSAGELFF,TGTGCCAGCAGCCTCCCGAGACAGGGAAGGTTTCAAAGCGCCGGGGAGCTGTTTTTT
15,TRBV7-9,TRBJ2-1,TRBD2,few,CASSLGTRRDNEQFF,TGTGCCAGCAGCTTAGGGACTAGAAGGGATAATGAGCAGTTCTTC
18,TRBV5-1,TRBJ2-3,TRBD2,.,CASSPGLAGGTPTDTQYF,TGCGCCAGCAGCCCCGGACTAGCGGGAGGGACGCCCACAGATACGCAGTATTTT
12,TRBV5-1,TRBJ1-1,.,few,CASSFIGYEAFF,TGCGCCAGCAGCTTTATAGGGTATGAAGCTTTCTTT
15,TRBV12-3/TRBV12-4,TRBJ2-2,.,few,CASSSHRLVAGELFF,TGTGCCAGCAGTTCCCATCGACTAGTGGCCGGGGAGCTGTTTTTT
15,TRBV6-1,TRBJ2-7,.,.,CASSPYPGNKDEQYF,TGTGCCAGCAGCCCTTACCCCGGGAACAAGGACGAGCAGTACTTC
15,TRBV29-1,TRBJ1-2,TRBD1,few,CSVQPYGQEAGGYTF,TGCAGCGTTCAGCCCTACGGACAGGAGGCAGGAGGCTACACCTTC
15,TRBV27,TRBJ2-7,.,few,CASSLRGAATYEQYF,TGTGCCAGCAGTTTACGGGGGGCGGCCACCTACGAGCAGTACTTC
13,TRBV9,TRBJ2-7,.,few,CASSRDDSYEQYF,TGTGCCAGCAGCCGGGACGACTCCTACGAGCAGTACTTC
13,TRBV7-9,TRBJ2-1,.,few,CASSLALTKEQFF,TGTGCCAGCAGCTTAGCGTTAACGAAGGAGCAGTTCTTC
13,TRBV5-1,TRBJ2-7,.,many,CASSLINGDEQYF,TGCGCCAGCAGCTTAATCAACGGCGATGAGCAGTACTTC
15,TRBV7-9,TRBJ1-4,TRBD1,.,CASTAAQGASEKLFF,TGTGCCAGCACCGCCGCACAGGGGGCAAGTGAAAAACTGTTTTTT
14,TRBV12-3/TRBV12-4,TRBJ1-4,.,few,CASSRGYTNEKLFF,TGTGCCAGCAGCCGGGGGTACACTAATGAAAAACTGTTTTTT
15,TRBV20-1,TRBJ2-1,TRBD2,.,CSARERTSDYNEQFF,TGCAGTGCTAGAGAGAGGACTAGCGACTACAATGAGCAGTTCTTC
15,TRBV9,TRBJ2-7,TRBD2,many,CASSSGTSGSYEQYF,TGTGCCAGCAGCTCCGGGACTAGCGGCTCCTACGAGCAGTACTTC
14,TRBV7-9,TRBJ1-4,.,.,CASSFDSLNEKLFF,TGTGCCAGCAGCTTTGACAGTCTTAATGAAAAACTGTTTTTT
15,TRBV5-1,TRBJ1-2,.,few,CASSLSGSGWHGYTF,TGCGCCAGCAGCTTATCTGGTTCGGGATGGCATGGCTACACCTTC
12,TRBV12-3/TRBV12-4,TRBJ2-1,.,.,CASRWGGEEQFF,TGTGCCAGCAGATGGGGAGGAGAGGAGCAGTTCTTC
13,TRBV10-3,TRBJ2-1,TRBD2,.,CAIGREVYNEQFF,TGTGCCATCGGACGGGAGGTGTACAATGAGCAGTTCTTC
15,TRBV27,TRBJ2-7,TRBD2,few,CASNAGTSGAYEQYF,TGTGCCAGCAACGCCGGGACTAGCGGAGCCTACGAGCAGTACTTC
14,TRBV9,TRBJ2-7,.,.,CASSVGSVPDEQYF,TGTGCCAGCAGCGTAGGTAGCGTACCCGACGAGCAGTACTTC
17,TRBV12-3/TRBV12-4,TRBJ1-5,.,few,CASSRNSGQGRNQPQHF,TGTGCCAGCAGTCGAAACTCTGGGCAGGGCCGAAATCAGCCCCAGCATTTT
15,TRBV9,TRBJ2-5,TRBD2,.,CASSVEGGGAETQYF,TGTGCCAGCAGCGTAGAAGGCGGGGGGGCCGAGACCCAGTACTTC
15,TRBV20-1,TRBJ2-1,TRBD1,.,CSAPTGTGDVNEQFF,TGCAGTGCTCCAACCGGGACAGGGGATGTGAATGAGCAGTTCTTC